These T cell receptor beta chains were read from a single sample in a study of cytomegalovirus exposure and HLA in healthy donors. Using immunoSEQ multiplex PCR, the repertoire was profiled, and TCRdb retains in-frame clones only, with some absent. Its table lists about 170,000 clones. The material sequenced was PBMCs. The receptors shown here come from a woman aged 55-70 years in good health and CMV-seronegative. Both conserved end residues are part of each CDR3.

v_gene,j_gene,CDR3aa
TRBV7-9,TRBJ2-5,CASSAPGQSLSGTQYF
TRBV6-1,TRBJ2-5,CASGQGELREQYF
TRBV7-2,TRBJ2-2,CASSPRGVAGVRTGELFF
TRBV27,TRBJ1-1,CASSLGIGTDTNTEAFF
TRBV9,TRBJ1-6,CASSVGGRDPGNSPLHF
TRBV7-2,TRBJ2-7,CASSLMVYSSYEQYF
TRBV15,TRBJ1-5,CATSKTGYSNQPQHF
TRBV19,TRBJ1-2,CASNVGGVPHGYTF
TRBV28,TRBJ1-4,CASSSDTGPNEKLFF
TRBV7-9,TRBJ1-2,CASSLGQGLYGYTF
TRBV5-6,TRBJ2-1,CASRSGRRYNEQFF
TRBV2,TRBJ1-2,CASSPGTGGNYGYTF
TRBV5-1,TRBJ2-6,CASSWTGTGSGANVLTF
TRBV5-1,TRBJ2-7,CASSLVGSGSVSYEQYF
TRBV30,TRBJ2-2,CAWAENTGELFF
TRBV25-1,TRBJ2-7,CASSDLGGESYEQYF
TRBV5-1,TRBJ1-2,CASSLWREVGGYTF
TRBV4-1,TRBJ1-2,CASRSPGRENYGYTF
TRBV11-2,TRBJ1-1,CASSPRGTGDTEAFF
TRBV5-4,TRBJ1-2,CASSAGQARDYGYTF
TRBV2,TRBJ1-1,CASSGGGGYTEAFF
TRBV28,TRBJ2-7,CASRTSGAYEQYF
TRBV20-1,TRBJ1-1,CSASHSEAFF
TRBV19,TRBJ2-3,CASSKDDRGVTDTQYF
TRBV11-2,TRBJ2-7,CASSFDRFLYEQYF
TRBV5-1,TRBJ2-1,CASSLVAGGPHEQFF
TRBV6-5,TRBJ1-3,CASRTETGRNTIYF
TRBV29-1,TRBJ2-7,CSVEDSGKLGEQYF
TRBV27,TRBJ1-1,CASKPATENTEAFF
TRBV25-1,TRBJ2-3,CASSAWDSRRDTQYF
TRBV10-3,TRBJ2-1,CAISEWQGIYNEQFF
TRBV7-9,TRBJ2-1,CASSSNRGANEQFF
TRBV5-4,TRBJ2-3,CASSPGGRGRDTDTQYF
TRBV11-2,TRBJ2-5,CASSRPGGETQYF
TRBV6-5,TRBJ2-1,CASSYSLAGGEQFF
TRBV5-1,TRBJ2-1,CASSQSPEGRSSYNEQFF
TRBV7-3,TRBJ2-7,CAGAGQGSYEQYF
TRBV5-1,TRBJ2-6,CASRPLDSSGANVLTF
TRBV27,TRBJ2-4,CASTSGIDAKNIQYF
TRBV12-5,TRBJ2-1,CASGRDSGNEQFF
TRBV11-1,TRBJ2-5,CASSSAGTRGLETQYF